This T cell receptor (beta chain) was sequenced for a study of CD4 T cells in relation to SARS-CoV-2 and coronaviruses. TCRdb's copy holds only in-frame clones and misses some; the assay was immunoSEQ multiplex PCR. Of 20,000 to 25,000 clones in the sample, roughly 62% were seen once. CD4+ T cells from unexposed donors were obtained before the COVID-19 pandemic (2011-2018). After ten to eleven days of culture, CD4+ T cells were isolated. Unexposed-donor CD4+ T cells were probed with SARS-CoV-2 S/N and four cold-coronavirus spikes, cells permitting. Fresh IL-2 medium replaced half the medium on days 3 and 7. Germline CDR1 reads WNHNN; CDR2 reads SYGVQD (reference sequence). Trimming stripped 3 bases from V and 5 bases from J, with 18 bases between. The CDR3 length is 16 residues. On this clone: The target antigen is unknown.

This chain links TRBV10-1 with TRBJ2-3; D is perhaps TRBD2 (5 bases). Sequences were obtained from CD4+ T cells from PBMCs, cultured in vitro. This clonotype originated in a human donor in good health. The CDR3 here is CASSDPPRPRGDTQYF. The DNA of the CDR3 is TGCGCCAGCAGTGACCCCCCCAGGCCTCGGGGAGATACGCAGTATTTT.